Each of the 7 T cell receptor beta chains below was sequenced from the same sample in a study of cytomegalovirus exposure and HLA in healthy donors (dated by TCRdb to 2016 to 2017). The library was prepared using the immunoSEQ multiplex PCR assay. For the multiplex PCR, a mixture combining 60 forward primers for TCR Vbeta segments and 13 reverse primers for TCR Jbeta segments was used. TCRdb holds this immuneACCESS table with in-frame rearrangements only. Some clones are missing; in checked studies, unresolved V genes explain under half, and the rest has no known cause. The table for this sample lists 250,000 or so clones; about 93% of them were counted only once. The top ten constitute around 1.7% of the sample. Source material: PBMCs. The receptors shown here come from a girl aged 2 to 9 in good health and CMV-seronegative.

This clone occurred a few times. The rearrangement joins TRBV5-1 to TRBJ1-1; 8 nucleotides line up with TRBD1. CDR1 and CDR2 from the germline V gene are SGHRS and YFSETQ. The CDR3 has 15 residues. V trimming: 3 bases; J trimming: 1 base; junction bases outside the gene matches: 5. The CDR3 sequence is CASSSAGTGNTEAFF. CDR3 nucleotides: TGCGCCAGCAGCTCGGCCGGGACAGGGAACACTGAAGCTTTCTTT.

This clone was counted only a few times. V gene TRBV5-1 combines with J gene TRBJ2-3; D possibly corresponds to TRBD1 (5 bases). Trimming shortened V by 3 bases and J by 9 bases, and 17 bases separated the two germline ends. The CDR3 consists of 14 residues. Germline CDR1 SGHRS, CDR2 YFSETQ. The CDR3 loop reads CASSSPVDKGTQYF. The CDR3 DNA follows: TGCGCCAGCAGCTCCCCGGTCGACAAGGGGACGCAGTATTTT.

The rearrangement links TRBV19 to TRBJ2-3; 9 bases agree with TRBD2. Germline trimming cut 8 bases from V and 2 bases from J; bases unmatched to any gene: 2. Germline CDR1 LNHDA, CDR2 SQIVND (reference sequence). This CDR3 is 13 amino acids long. The CDR3 sequence: CASSSGVTDTQYF. In DNA, the CDR3 is TGTGCCAGTTCTAGCGGGGTCACAGATACGCAGTATTTT.

The V call is TRBV25-1, the J call TRBJ1-6; 9 nucleotides agree with TRBD1. This CDR3 contains 16 residues. The J segment lost 3 bases and the V segment lost 6 bases, leaving 6 bases of the junction unmatched. The germline CDR1 and CDR2 sequences are MGHDK and SYGVNS. The chain's CDR3 is CASSGQGSDYNSPLHF. The DNA for the CDR3 is TGTGCCAGCAGCGGACAGGGGTCCGACTATAATTCACCCCTCCACTTT.

This clone appeared once. This rearrangement joins TRBV19 to TRBJ1-5; D is uncertain. Trimming removed 7 bases at V and 3 bases at J, with 13 bases between. This CDR3 has 14 residues. Germline values: CDR1 LNHDA, CDR2 SQIVND (reference sequence). The CDR3 reads CASMLSGPNQPQHF. CDR3 coding DNA: TGTGCCAGTATGTTATCAGGCCCCAATCAGCCCCAGCATTTT.

The chain is built from TRBV15 and TRBJ2-3, with 7 nucleotides matching TRBD1. The CDR3 extends over 16 amino acids. Germline CDR1 and CDR2: LNHNV and YYDKDF (reference sequence). Germline trimming cut 6 bases from V and 0 bases from J; bases unmatched to any gene: 9. CDR3 residues: CATRERTGPSTDTQYF. In DNA, the CDR3 is TGTGCCACCAGGGAGAGGACAGGTCCAAGCACAGATACGCAGTATTTT.

This chain links TRBV13 with TRBJ2-2, with no clear D. Germline CDR1 reads PRHDT; CDR2 reads FYEKMQ (reference sequence). The CDR3 is 12 amino acids. Trimming left V 5 bases short and J 6 bases short, with 7 bases between. The CDR3 DNA follows: TGTGCCAGCAGCCCTAGTCCCGGGGAGCTGTTTTTT. Its protein product is CASSPSPGELFF.